These T cell receptor beta chains were read from a single sample in a study of T-cell memory formation after mild COVID-19. From the 5' RACE reads, TCRdb called clonotypes with MiXCR, one entry per CDR3 protein. The repertoire has approximately 410,000 distinct CDR3 sequences, more than 20% of them found once; the top ten carry around 13%. Material for sequencing was PBMCs or a T cell subset sorted from them (not recorded which). Every receptor here comes from an adult woman who had mild COVID-19 (a few samples of this study predate the infection). Cell type and time point are not known. The CDR3 runs from the conserved cysteine through the conserved F or W. D genes are given only for firm matches. Clone size is shown for a subset of rows, as once, few, many or a class of expanded clone.

>TRBV5-1|.|TRBD1|TRBJ1-1
TGCGCCAGCAGCTGGGGGGAGGGGGCTATGGGAACTGAAGCTTTCTTT
CASSWGEGAMGTEAFF
>TRBV19|.|.|TRBJ1-5
TGTGCCAGTAGTGATACCCCCAATCAGCCCCAGCATTTT
CASSDTPNQPQHF
>TRBV18|.|.|TRBJ2-3
TGTGCCAGCTCACGGGCCTCACGAGATACGCAGTATTTT
CASSRASRDTQYF
>TRBV23-1|.|TRBD2|TRBJ2-7
TGCGCCAGCAGTCCTCCAGGACTAGCGGGGGGATACTACGAGCAGTACTTC
CASSPPGLAGGYYEQYF
>TRBV24-1|.|.|TRBJ2-5
TGTGCCACCAGTGGGGGCTTCCAAGAGACCCAGTACTTC
CATSGGFQETQYF
>TRBV4-1|.|.|TRBJ1-1
TGCGCCAGCAGCCAGAGCGCAGGGGAAGTCACTGAAGCTTTCTTT
CASSQSAGEVTEAFF
>TRBV6-2/TRBV6-3|.|TRBD1|TRBJ2-7
TGTGCCAGCACCAAGAAGAGGACAGGATACTCCTACGAGCAGTACTTC
CASTKKRTGYSYEQYF
>TRBV6-2/TRBV6-3|few|.|TRBJ1-2
TGTGCCAGCAGTGCCTACGTCCTTGGGAGCTATGGCTACACCTTC
CASSAYVLGSYGYTF
>TRBV5-1|many|.|TRBJ1-1
TGCGCCAGCAGCTTGGACAGGGCGAACACTGAAGCTTTCTTT
CASSLDRANTEAFF
>TRBV20-1|.|TRBD2|TRBJ2-3
TGCAGTGCCCAGGGGTCTGCGGGAGGGCCGGGAGATACGCAGTATTTT
CSAQGSAGGPGDTQYF
>TRBV11-2|few|TRBD2|TRBJ2-1
TGTGCCAGCAGCTTAGGTGCGGGAGCCCTCTACAATGAGCAGTTCTTC
CASSLGAGALYNEQFF
>TRBV6-5|.|TRBD1|TRBJ2-7
TGTGCCAGCAGTTACACTGGACAGGGGGGCGAGCAGTACTTC
CASSYTGQGGEQYF
>TRBV6-1|few|.|TRBJ2-5
TGTGCCAGCACGTGGGAGACCCAGTACTTC
CASTWETQYF
>TRBV9|.|TRBD2|TRBJ2-1
TGTGCCAGCAGCGTAGCCAGCGGGAGGGCTCATGAGCAGTTCTTC
CASSVASGRAHEQFF
>TRBV4-1|few|.|TRBJ1-3
TGCGCCAGCAGCCAAGTTTACGGATTCTCTGGAAACACCATATATTTT
CASSQVYGFSGNTIYF
>TRBV12-3/TRBV12-4|once|.|TRBJ1-5
TGTGCCAGCAGTTACGGGACACCTAGCAATCAGCCCCAGCATTTT
CASSYGTPSNQPQHF
>TRBV4-3|few|TRBD2|TRBJ2-3
TGCGCCAGCAGCCAAGAGTCTAGCGGGGGGATCCTTAGCACAGATACGCAGTATTTT
CASSQESSGGILSTDTQYF
>TRBV12-3/TRBV12-4|.|.|TRBJ2-7
TGTGCCAGCAGTCTTGACCTCTTCTACGAGCAGTACTTC
CASSLDLFYEQYF
>TRBV6-5|many|TRBD1|TRBJ1-2
TGTGCCAGCAGTTATGGGACAGGGAACTATGGCTACACCTTC
CASSYGTGNYGYTF
>TRBV11-2|.|.|TRBJ2-4
TGTGCCAGCAGCTTAGGGGACCCTGGGGCCAAAAACATTCAGTACTTC
CASSLGDPGAKNIQYF
>TRBV7-9|.|TRBD1|TRBJ1-5
TGTGCCAGCAGCCAGGGGGCGGGATCGAGGCCCCAGCATTTT
CASSQGAGSRPQHF
>TRBV20-1|.|TRBD1|TRBJ1-1
TGCAGTGCTGGGGACAGTTCAGGAGGGGAAGCTTTCTTT
CSAGDSSGGEAFF
>TRBV18|.|.|TRBJ2-3
TGTGCCAGCTCACCAAACTACGGTCCGGTGGATACGCAGTATTTT
CASSPNYGPVDTQYF
>TRBV6-2/TRBV6-3|many|TRBD2|TRBJ2-7
TGTGCCAGCAGATCGGGGGGGAGCTCCTACGAGCAGTACTTC
CASRSGGSSYEQYF
>TRBV3-1|.|.|TRBJ2-5
TGTGCCAGCAGCCAAGATCTTACGGGACGGACCACTAAGGAGACCCAGTACTTC
CASSQDLTGRTTKETQYF
>TRBV11-3|.|TRBD1|TRBJ2-5
TGTGCCAGCAGCTTAGGGGGGACAGCTCAAGAGACCCAGTACTTC
CASSLGGTAQETQYF
>TRBV10-3|few|.|TRBJ2-4
TGTGCCATCAGTGCTTTTCCCTGGGGGGACACCCTGGCCAAAAACATTCAGTACTTC
CAISAFPWGDTLAKNIQYF
>TRBV29-1|.|TRBD1|TRBJ1-1
TGCAGCGTGAGAACAGGGGGTGCTGAAGCTTTCTTT
CSVRTGGAEAFF
>TRBV7-4|.|.|TRBJ1-5
TGTGCCAGCAGCTTAGATTGGGGGAGGCCCCAGCATTTT
CASSLDWGRPQHF
>TRBV7-2|.|.|TRBJ1-1
TGTGCCACCACCCGGGGAGGGATGACTGAAGCTTTCTTT
CATTRGGMTEAFF
>TRBV7-2|.|.|TRBJ2-7
TGTGCCAGCGGTCCACTGTCCCCCGGGATCGACGAGCAGTACTTC
CASGPLSPGIDEQYF
>TRBV7-9|.|.|TRBJ2-5
TGTGCCAGCAGCCCAAGTTTCGGACGGTGGGAGGAGACCCAGTACTTC
CASSPSFGRWEETQYF
>TRBV12-3/TRBV12-4|.|.|TRBJ2-1
TGTGCCAGCAGTTTGGGCAGTCGAAAGCAGTTCTTC
CASSLGSRKQFF
>TRBV6-5|once|.|TRBJ2-3
TGTGCCAGCAGGGATAGGGGCAATACGCAGTATTTT
CASRDRGNTQYF
>TRBV4-2|few|.|TRBJ2-7
TGTGCCAGCAGCCAGCCGGAGGGGGAGCGGCCGACCTCCTACGAGCAGTACTTC
CASSQPEGERPTSYEQYF
>TRBV12-3/TRBV12-4|many|.|TRBJ2-1
TGTGCCAGCAGTTCTTTAGATGAGCAGTTCTTC
CASSSLDEQFF
>TRBV10-1|.|.|TRBJ1-2
TGCGCCAGCACCCGCCTAGGAGTGGAGTATAACTATGGCTACACCTTC
CASTRLGVEYNYGYTF
>TRBV4-2|many|.|TRBJ2-6
TGTGCCAGCAGCACCAGGATATCTGGGGCCAACGTCCTGACTTTC
CASSTRISGANVLTF
>TRBV7-2|few|TRBD1|TRBJ1-2
TGTGCCAGCAACTACGAGGGACAGGGCGATCACTATGGCTACACCTTC
CASNYEGQGDHYGYTF
>TRBV5-5|.|TRBD1|TRBJ2-3
TGTGCCAGCAGCTGGGGCCTGGGACAGGGGAACACAGATACGCAGTATTTT
CASSWGLGQGNTDTQYF
>TRBV3-1|few|TRBD2|TRBJ2-2
TGTGCCAGCAGCCAAAGGTCGGCGGGGGCGAACACCGGGGAGCTGTTTTTT
CASSQRSAGANTGELFF
>TRBV5-1|few|TRBD1|TRBJ1-6
TGCGCCAGCAGCCCTGCCGGGACAGGGGTTCGTAATTCACCCCTCCACTTT
CASSPAGTGVRNSPLHF